The 20 T cell receptor beta chains given below trace back to one sample, sequenced in a study of blood T cell repertoires in COVID-19. Method: immunoSEQ multiplex PCR; TCRdb's copy keeps in-frame clones and lacks some. The repertoire holds approximately 150,000 clones, with approximately 88% as singletons. Sequencing was carried out using peripheral blood. These receptors all come from a human donor in a cohort sampled during active COVID-19.

This clone has only a few counts. This chain joins TRBV7-3 and TRBJ2-3; D might be TRBD1 (5 bases). There are 13 residues in the CDR3. The germline V gene has CDR1 SGHTA and CDR2 FQGTGA. Trimming cost V 2 bases and J 5 bases, with 8 bases left between them. The CDR3 DNA reads TGTGCCAGCAGCTTAGGCGACAGAGATACGCAGTATTTT. Amino acid sequence: CASSLGDRDTQYF.

The rearrangement joins TRBV7-6 to TRBJ2-7, with TRBD2 identical over 13 bases. The CDR3 covers 16 residues. Germline loops: CDR1 SGHVS, CDR2 FNYEAQ. Germline trimming cut 6 bases from V and 3 bases from J; bases unmatched to any gene: 8. The chain's CDR3 is CASSWGGTSGIYEQYF. In DNA form, the CDR3 reads TGTGCCAGCAGTTGGGGCGGGACTAGCGGGATCTACGAGCAGTACTTC.

The V and J genes are TRBV7-9 and TRBJ2-7; D is unresolved. This CDR3 has 14 residues. V lost 10 bases and J lost 4, with 20 bases in between. Germline V lookup: CDR1 SEHNR, CDR2 FQNEAQ (reference sequence). The CDR3 loop reads CANIHLTRIYEQYF. The CDR3 DNA reads as TGTGCCAACATACACCTGACGCGGATATACGAGCAGTACTTC.

The CDR3 sequence is CSVQGRVKRVNEQFF. The CDR3 bases are TGCAGCGTTCAAGGTCGGGTTAAACGAGTCAATGAGCAGTTCTTC. The chain is built from TRBV29-1 and TRBJ2-1; D not certain. The germline V gene encodes CDR1 SQVTM and CDR2 ANQGSEA. The CDR3 loop spans 15 amino acids. The V gene lost 5 bases and the J gene lost 6 bases, with 20 bases spanning the gap.

The chain has TRBV9 and TRBJ2-7, with 10 nucleotides matching TRBD2. CDR3 length: 15 residues. Looked up from germline, CDR1 is SGDLS and CDR2 is YYNGEE. The V and J ends lost 3 bases and 2 bases, in that order; junction bases with no gene match: 5. The chain's CDR3 is CASSASGGAAYEQYF. For the CDR3, the DNA is TGTGCCAGCAGCGCCAGCGGGGGGGCGGCCTACGAGCAGTACTTC. The whole variable domain, remainder taken from reference TRBV9 and TRBJ2-7, is DSGVTQTPKHLITATGQRVTLRCSPRSGDLSVYWYQQSLDQGLQFLIQYYNGEERAKGNILERFSAQQFPDLHSELNLSSLELGDSALYFCASSASGGAAYEQYFGPGTRLTVT.

This chain joins TRBV10-3 and TRBJ2-5; TRBD2 is a possible D gene (5 bases). The CDR3 loop spans 14 amino acids. Trimming removed 4 bases at V and 1 base at J, with 10 bases between. Per germline, CDR1 ENHRY and CDR2 SYGVKD. The CDR3 region has the DNA TGTGCCATCAGTGTTGGAGGATCCCAAGAGACCCAGTACTTC. Its protein product is CAISVGGSQETQYF.

The rearrangement joins TRBV19 to TRBJ2-7, with TRBD1 matching 8 bases. The V and J ends lost 5 bases and 4 bases, in that order; junction bases with no gene match: 4. The CDR3 is made up of 13 amino acids. Germline assignment: CDR1 LNHDA and CDR2 SQIVND (reference sequence). CDR3 region: CASSVGQGYEQYF. CDR3 nucleotide sequence: TGTGCCAGTAGTGTCGGACAGGGATACGAGCAGTACTTC.

The chain recombines TRBV19 with TRBJ2-7; 8 nucleotides match TRBD1. This CDR3 comprises 18 residues. The trim removed 3 bases at V and 3 bases at J, leaving 16 bases unmatched. From germline, CDR1 is LNHDA and CDR2 SQIVND (reference sequence). Here the CDR3 reads CASSMAPRTGSLIYEQYF. CDR3 nucleotides: TGTGCCAGTAGTATGGCCCCCAGGACAGGGAGTTTAATCTACGAGCAGTACTTC. The variable domain in full, with the rest retrieved from reference TRBV19 and TRBJ2-7, is DGGITQSPKYLFRKEGQNVTLSCEQNLNHDAMYWYRQDPGQGLRLIYYSQIVNDFQKGDIAEGYSVSREKKESFPLTVTSAQKNPTAFYLCASSMAPRTGSLIYEQYFGPGTRLTVT.

The chain employs TRBV19 and TRBJ2-2; D unclear. From germline, CDR1 is LNHDA and CDR2 SQIVND (reference sequence). The CDR3 runs 14 residues. Trimming removed 4 bases from V and 3 bases from J, with 9 bases in between. The CDR3 sequence: CASSNSLYTGELFF. CDR3 DNA sequence: TGTGCCAGTAGTAACAGCCTTTACACCGGGGAGCTGTTTTTT.

The J gene is TRBJ1-4, the V gene TRBV9; D may be TRBD1 (5 bases). Looked up from germline, CDR1 is SGDLS and CDR2 is YYNGEE. The CDR3 totals 15 residues. V lost 0 bases and J 4 bases, leaving 10 bases between the germline ends. Here the CDR3 DNA reads TGTGCCAGCAGCGTAGGTGGGGCAGGTAATGAAAAACTGTTTTTT. It encodes CASSVGGAGNEKLFF.

In nucleotides, the CDR3 is TGTGCCACGGACAGGCCACTCCGTTCCTACGAGCAGTACTTC. This sequence encodes CATDRPLRSYEQYF. The chain uses TRBV2 and TRBJ2-7; 7 bases map to TRBD1. CDR1 is SNHLY, CDR2 FYNNEI, per germline. V was clipped by 10 bases and J by 1 base; unmatched bases: 10. The CDR3 runs to 14 residues.

The V and J genes are TRBV5-4 and TRBJ2-3, with 13 bases aligning to TRBD2. The CDR3 runs to 19 residues. Germline CDR1 SGHNT, CDR2 YYREEE (reference sequence). Losses at the gene ends were 7 bases for V and 6 bases for J; bases not matched to a gene: 20. CDR3: CASAVTSGRARSTGDTQYF. The CDR3 bases are TGTGCCAGCGCCGTTACTAGCGGGAGGGCCAGGAGTACGGGGGATACGCAGTATTTT.

J is TRBJ2-7 and V is TRBV12-3 or TRBV12-4; TRBD2 is a possible D gene (7 bases). V lost 6 bases to trimming and J lost 10 bases, with 19 bases between them. The CDR3 is made up of 13 amino acids. In DNA form, the CDR3 reads TGTGCCAGCAGGTCAGGGGAGGGCTCTACTCAGTACTTC. It yields the protein CASRSGEGSTQYF.

V is TRBV2 and J is TRBJ2-7, with a weak D call TRBD2 (6 bases). The CDR3 has 13 residues. Germline CDR1 reads SNHLY; CDR2 reads FYNNEI. Trimming stripped 5 bases from V and 6 bases from J, with 14 bases between. The CDR3 loop is CASSLAPRREQYF. The CDR3 coding sequence is TGTGCCAGCAGTCTAGCGCCGAGACGCGAGCAGTACTTC.

This clone was detected once. This chain uses TRBV4-3 with TRBJ1-1; no definite D call. CDR3 size: 13 residues. In germline, CDR1 is LGHNA, CDR2 YSLEER. V was clipped by 1 base and J by 3 bases, with 6 bases between them. The CDR3 DNA reads as TGCGCCAGCAGCCAAGTCCTGTACACTGAAGCTTTCTTT. It codes for CASSQVLYTEAFF.

The V call is TRBV5-1, the J call TRBJ2-7; 14 bases are a match to TRBD2. Trimming removed 3 bases from V and 4 bases from J; junction bases left unmatched: 3. This CDR3 has 15 amino acids. Germline V gene lookup returns CDR1 SGHRS and CDR2 YFSETQ. CDR3 bases: TGCGCCAGCAGCTCGGGACTAGCGGGAGTATACGAGCAGTACTTC. This codes for CASSSGLAGVYEQYF.

The chain couples TRBV27 to TRBJ1-1; perhaps TRBD1 as D (6 bases). Germline lookup yields CDR1 MNHEY and CDR2 SMNVEV (reference sequence). Trimming stripped 4 bases from V and 1 base from J, with 7 bases between. The CDR3 runs to 13 residues. The CDR3: CASSWGPNTEAFF. The CDR3 DNA reads TGTGCCAGCAGTTGGGGGCCGAACACTGAAGCTTTCTTT.

The J gene is TRBJ1-4, the V gene TRBV5-1, with TRBD1 matching 9 bases. Germline V CDR1 and CDR2: SGHRS, YFSETQ. V trimming: 4 bases; J trimming: 1 base; junction bases outside the gene matches: 8. This CDR3 is 17 amino acids long. The CDR3 is CASSITGGGLTNEKLFF. The CDR3 coding sequence is TGCGCCAGCAGCATTACAGGGGGCGGGCTAACTAATGAAAAACTGTTTTTT.

The chain joins TRBV19 to TRBJ2-7; D gene ambiguous. Trimming took 2 bases from V and 2 from J, leaving 19 bases between them. The CDR3 runs 17 residues. CDR1 and CDR2 from the germline V gene are LNHDA and SQIVND (reference sequence). In nucleotides, the CDR3 is TGTGCCAGTAGTATAAGATTTCAGGCCCCATACACCTACGAGCAGTACTTC. Its translation: CASSIRFQAPYTYEQYF.

The J gene is TRBJ1-4, the V gene TRBV30; TRBD1 aligns across 7 bases. CDR1 and CDR2 (germline): GTSNPN, SVGIG (reference sequence). This CDR3 is built from 14 residues. The trim removed 5 bases at V and 4 bases at J, leaving 7 bases unmatched. DNA of the CDR3: TGTGCCTGGTCCAAAGGGACAGATAATGAAAAACTGTTTTTT. It codes for CAWSKGTDNEKLFF. The full variable domain, rest sourced from reference TRBV30 and TRBJ1-4, is SQTIHQWPATLVQPVGSPLSLECTVEGTSNPNLYWYRQAAGRGLQLLFYSVGIGQISSEVPQNLSASRPQDRQFILSSKKLLLSDSGFYLCAWSKGTDNEKLFFGSGTQLSVL.